The following is a T cell receptor (beta chain) sequence with its context. The antigen this receptor binds is unknown. There are no base qualities to consult, and no much larger clone falls within one base. The data belong to a study of T cells in Graves' hyperthyroidism and ophthalmopathy (dated by TCRdb to between 2017 and 2020). A note on the overall study: Peripheral blood was sampled at the time of initial diagnosis, prior to any treatment. Whether ophthalmopathy could be predicted prospectively was tested in an independent validation cohort made up of about 20 hyperthyroidism patients plus 17 patients who later progressed to ophthalmopathy. The 100 discovery patients were randomly divided into training and test sets at a 7:3 ratio. After blood sampling, hyperthyroidism patients were treated with methimazole at a starting dose of 30 mg daily, and ophthalmopathy patients were treated with high-dose intravenous methylprednisolone. To identify TCR V-J signatures that set the groups apart, the researchers used a discovery cohort of 95 to 100 patients, made up of 40 to 45 with Graves' ophthalmopathy and around 58 with stable Graves' hyperthyroidism. TCR Vbeta CDR3 sequencing of roughly 140 peripheral blood samples (roughly 41 ophthalmopathy, 75 to 85 hyperthyroidism and some 17 progressor patients) is reported in the paper. In six Graves' hyperthyroidism patients, the study also compared T-cell repertoires from thyroid tissue with T-cell repertoires from blood. Overall study results and their limits: In cross-validation, a model built on a 13 V-J signature told ophthalmopathy apart from stable hyperthyroidism with 87.88% sensitivity and about 81% specificity, and in testing the same model reached 80%/75%. In validation, the model predicted progression to ophthalmopathy with approximately 71% sensitivity and around 72% specificity, a median of around 6.6 months before onset. Most expanded thyroid clonotypes (frequency above 0.001) were also detected in blood, suggesting blood repertoires may reflect thyroid immune responses. Sample size was not statistically predetermined, and blinding of investigators to group allocation was not performed.

Graves' hyperthyroidism was defined as stable when no progression to ophthalmopathy occurred over 18 months of follow-up. Hyperthyroidism patients were newly diagnosed, with disease duration under 2 months, and aged 18 to 65 years. The study excluded patients with uncontrolled infections, other autoimmune diseases, pregnancy or lactation. Diagnoses relied on clinical symptoms, serum thyroxine and TRAb, thyroid ultrasound and orbital computed tomography. PBMCs were separated from approximately 9.9 ml of fresh peripheral blood using Ficoll-Paque density gradient centrifugation. Total RNA was extracted with Trizol reagent, and quality was checked on an Agilent 2100 Bioanalyzer. From the cysteine up to the phenylalanine, the CDR3 has a length of 12 residues. Only the CDR3 region is kept as DNA, spanning 36 bases read in frame from base 1. From a lookup of the germline V gene (reference sequence), CDR1 and CDR2 are DFQATT and SNEGSKA. From V the trimming removes 2 bases and from J it removes 8 bases, while the gene matches leave 3 bases of the junction unaccounted for.

Amplification of TCR beta CDR3 regions was carried out from RNA transcripts. The TCR CDR3 was subjected to a first round of RT-PCR using the HTBI primer set and the Qiagen OneStep RT-PCR kit. Libraries were constructed in a second round of multiplex PCR, after which size selection and purification were performed. Sequencing of the libraries was done on an Illumina HiSeq2000 using paired-end 100 bp reads. The original pipeline was this. Raw data were processed with SOAPnuke, discarding reads with adapters, uncalled bases, mean Phred below 15, or no exact constant-primer or identifier match. High-quality paired reads were merged with COPE v1.2.5, and unique nucleotide sequences were defined as clonotypes. MiTCR v1.1 was used to align the clonotypes against IMGT TRBV, TRBD and TRBJ reference segments. The analysis was restricted to V-J combinations with a frequency above 0.0001, which together covered 99% to 99.2% of the repertoires. A TCS score was defined as the ratio of F50 (clonal expansion) to E x V (chaos), with BLOSUM62-based TCRdist applied between CDR3 peptides within each V-J. Welch's t-statistics and random forest reduced roughly 540 V-J features to about 13, which were used in a naive Bayes classifier (R e1071). The public sequencing data were trimmed at Q25 with fastp and processed into clonotypes with MiXCR by TCRdb, which kept only in-frame beta chains. Identical CDR3 proteins give one entry, which carries the most common genes and DNA. What appears here as the V and J calls and clone size reflects TCRdb's work, not the paper's. The sample contains roughly 300,000 distinct CDR3 sequences, 20% to 25% of them found a single time. The top ten hold 50% of the sample.

This TCR was sampled from a woman in her forties or fifties with Graves' hyperthyroidism. The sequence links TRBV20-1 to TRBJ2-1; 7 bases in between match TRBD2. Sequencing used blood. Here is the DNA: TGCAGTGCTAGATCTCGGGGGGATGAGCAGTTCTTC. Its coded protein is CSARSRGDEQFF.